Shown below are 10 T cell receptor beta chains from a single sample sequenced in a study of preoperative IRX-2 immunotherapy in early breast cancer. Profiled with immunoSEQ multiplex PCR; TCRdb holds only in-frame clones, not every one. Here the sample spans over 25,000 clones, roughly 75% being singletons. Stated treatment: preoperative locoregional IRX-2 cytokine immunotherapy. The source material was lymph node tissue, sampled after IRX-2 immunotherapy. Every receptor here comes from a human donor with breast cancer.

For the CDR3, the DNA is TGTGCCAGCAGCTTAGGGGCAGGCTCTGGAAACACCATATATTTT. Protein sequence: CASSLGAGSGNTIYF. The chain is built from TRBV7-5 and TRBJ1-3; TRBD1 is the table's D call and was not checked against the DNA. TRBV7-5 is termed a pseudogene. The CDR3 is 15 residues long.

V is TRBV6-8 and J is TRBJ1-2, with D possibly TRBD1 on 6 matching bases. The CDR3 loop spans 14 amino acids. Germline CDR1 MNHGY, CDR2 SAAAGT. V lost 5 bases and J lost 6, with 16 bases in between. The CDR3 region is CASSGMLGADGYTF. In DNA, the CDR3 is TGTGCCAGCAGTGGAATGCTGGGGGCGGATGGCTACACCTTC.

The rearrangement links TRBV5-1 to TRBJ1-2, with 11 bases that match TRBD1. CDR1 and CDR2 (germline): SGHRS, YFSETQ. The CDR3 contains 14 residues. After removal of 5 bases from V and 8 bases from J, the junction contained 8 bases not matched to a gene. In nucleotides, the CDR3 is TGCGCCAGCAGAGAAGGGACAGGGGGAGAAGGCTACACCTTC. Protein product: CASREGTGGEGYTF.

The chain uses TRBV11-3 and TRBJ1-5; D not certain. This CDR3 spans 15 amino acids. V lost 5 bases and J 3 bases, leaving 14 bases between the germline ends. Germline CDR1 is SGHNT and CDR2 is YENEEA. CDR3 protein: CASSGGQADNQPQHF. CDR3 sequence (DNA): TGTGCCAGCAGCGGCGGGCAGGCGGACAATCAGCCCCAGCATTTT. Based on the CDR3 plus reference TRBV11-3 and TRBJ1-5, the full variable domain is EAGVVQSPRYKIIEKKQPVAFWCNPISGHNTLYWYLQNLGQGPELLIRYENEEAVDDSQLPKDRFSAERLKGVDSTLKIQPAELGDSAVYLCASSGGQADNQPQHFGDGTRLSIL.

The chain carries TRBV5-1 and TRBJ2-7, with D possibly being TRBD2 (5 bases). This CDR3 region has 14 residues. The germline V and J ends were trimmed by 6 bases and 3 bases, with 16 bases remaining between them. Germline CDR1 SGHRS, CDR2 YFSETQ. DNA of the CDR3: TGCGCCAGCACGGCGGCAGCGGATCACTACGAGCAGTACTTC. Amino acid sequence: CASTAAADHYEQYF.

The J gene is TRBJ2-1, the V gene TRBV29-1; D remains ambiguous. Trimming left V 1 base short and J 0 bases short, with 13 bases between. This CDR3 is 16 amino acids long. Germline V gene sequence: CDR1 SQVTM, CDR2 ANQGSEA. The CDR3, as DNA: TGCAGCGTTGAAGGGGGTTATAGGGCCTCCTACAATGAGCAGTTCTTC. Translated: CSVEGGYRASYNEQFF.

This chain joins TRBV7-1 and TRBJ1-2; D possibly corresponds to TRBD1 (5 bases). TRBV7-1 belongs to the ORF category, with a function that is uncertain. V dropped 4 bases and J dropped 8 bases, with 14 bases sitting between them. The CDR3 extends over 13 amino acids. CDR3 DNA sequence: TGTGCCAGCAGCTTAGATCAGGGAACGGGCTACACCTTC. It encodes CASSLDQGTGYTF.

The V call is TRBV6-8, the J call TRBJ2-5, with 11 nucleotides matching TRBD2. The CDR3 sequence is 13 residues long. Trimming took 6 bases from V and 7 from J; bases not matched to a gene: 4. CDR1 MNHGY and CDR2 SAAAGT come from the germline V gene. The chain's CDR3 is CASSPTSGGTQYF. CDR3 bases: TGTGCCAGCAGCCCTACTAGCGGGGGGACCCAGTACTTC.

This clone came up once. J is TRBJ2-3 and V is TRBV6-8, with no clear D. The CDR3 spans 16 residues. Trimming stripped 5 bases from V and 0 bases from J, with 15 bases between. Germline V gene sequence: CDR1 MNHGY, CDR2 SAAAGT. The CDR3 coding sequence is TGTGCCAGCAGTGAGGTGGGGTACATCAGCACAGATACGCAGTATTTT. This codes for CASSEVGYISTDTQYF.

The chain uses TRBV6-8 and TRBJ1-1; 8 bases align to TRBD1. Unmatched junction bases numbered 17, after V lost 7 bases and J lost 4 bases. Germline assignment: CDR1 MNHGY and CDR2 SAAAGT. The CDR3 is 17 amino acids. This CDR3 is CASKPQGVLSIGTEAFF. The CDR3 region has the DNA TGTGCCAGCAAACCACAGGGGGTTCTTTCGATCGGCACTGAAGCTTTCTTT.